Below are 22 T cell receptor beta chains sequenced from a single sample in a study of control samples from healthy donors and cancer patients (dated by TCRdb to the early 2020s). To prepare the library, the immunoSEQ multiplex PCR assay was applied. TCRdb stores this immuneACCESS table with in-frame sequences only. Part of the clones is absent; in the studies checked, under half of the shortfall reflects unresolved V genes, and no reason is known for the rest. This sample comprises roughly 150,000 clones, around nine tenths of them detected only once. The ten largest clones capture roughly 0.7% of the sample. What was sequenced was blood. The receptors come from a woman in her twenties or thirties in good health.

The chain combines TRBV7-9 with TRBJ1-1; D is uncertain. Between the trimmed V and J ends, which lost 1 base and 4 bases, there was a span of 10 bases. This CDR3 spans 14 amino acids. Per germline, CDR1 SEHNR and CDR2 FQNEAQ (reference sequence). CDR3 amino acids: CASSLEGLSTEAFF. CDR3 nucleotide sequence: TGTGCCAGCAGCTTAGAGGGTCTTAGCACTGAAGCTTTCTTT.

This clone showed up just once. The chain employs TRBV10-3 and TRBJ2-7, with 10 bases fitting TRBD1. The ends lost 8 bases at V and 0 bases at J; junction bases unmatched: 4. This CDR3 spans 14 amino acids. CDR1 and CDR2 (germline): ENHRY, SYGVKD. The CDR3 spells CAIRDRGSSYEQYF. Here the CDR3 DNA reads TGTGCCATCCGGGACAGGGGCAGCTCCTACGAGCAGTACTTC.

V gene TRBV11-2 combines with J gene TRBJ1-2; D perhaps matches TRBD1 (5 bases). This CDR3 is built from 17 residues. Per germline, CDR1 SGHAT and CDR2 FQNNGV. V lost 0 bases, J lost 3 bases, and 17 bases lay in between. The CDR3 is CASSLERGRPAYYGYTF. CDR3 bases: TGTGCCAGCAGCTTAGAAAGGGGACGCCCAGCGTACTATGGCTACACCTTC.

V is TRBV2 and J is TRBJ2-1, with D hard to call. In germline, CDR1 is SNHLY, CDR2 FYNNEI. Trimming shortened V by 3 bases and J by 4 bases, and 10 bases separated the two germline ends. The CDR3 runs to 14 residues. CDR3 nucleotide sequence: TGTGCCAGCAGTGAGGGAACTCGATACAATGAGCAGTTCTTC. Protein: CASSEGTRYNEQFF.

This sequence joins TRBV6-5 and TRBJ1-1, with unresolved D. The germline gives CDR1 MNHEY, CDR2 SVGAGI. The CDR3 is 15 amino acids. V gave up 7 bases and J gave up 1 base, with 16 bases separating them. The chain's CDR3 is CASKVRGSRNTEAFF. The CDR3, as DNA: TGTGCCAGCAAAGTTCGCGGCAGCCGGAACACTGAAGCTTTCTTT.

To note about this clone: The sample contains more than one DNA sequence encoding this CDR3. The V and J genes are TRBV9 and TRBJ2-5; no clear D gene. The V gene's germline CDR1 is SGDLS and CDR2 YYNGEE. Trimming cost V 0 bases and J 5 bases, with 8 bases left between them. The CDR3 covers 13 residues. CDR3 residues: CASSVEGGETQYF. Written as DNA, the CDR3 is TGTGCCAGCAGCGTAGAGGGTGGGGAGACCCAGTACTTC.

This clone appeared a single time. CDR3 protein: CASSFLLRTIHEQYF. The CDR3 nucleotides read TGTGCCAGCAGCTTTCTACTCCGGACAATCCACGAGCAGTACTTC. The chain has TRBV5-5 and TRBJ2-7; D possibly corresponds to TRBD1 (5 bases). Germline loops: CDR1 SGHKS, CDR2 YYEKEE (reference sequence). This CDR3 has 15 residues. Trimming took off 2 bases at V and 5 bases at J, with 17 bases between the two ends.

The V and J genes are TRBV7-9 and TRBJ2-7; 10 nucleotides line up with TRBD2. Germline CDR1 and CDR2: SEHNR and FQNEAQ (reference sequence). The CDR3 covers 15 residues. Trimming at V came to 5 bases and at J to 7 bases, leaving 11 bases not matched to a gene. The CDR3 bases are TGTGCCAGCAGCCGCACTAGCGGGACCGGTTGGGAGCAGTACTTC. It encodes CASSRTSGTGWEQYF.

This chain uses TRBV28 with TRBJ1-4; D unresolved. The V gene's germline CDR1 is MDHEN and CDR2 SYDVKM. Trimming took off 5 bases at V and 0 bases at J, with 10 bases between the two ends. The CDR3 runs to 15 residues. Here the CDR3 DNA reads TGTGCCAGCAGTCTACCAGGTTCAACTAATGAAAAACTGTTTTTT. This gives the protein CASSLPGSTNEKLFF. Complete variable domain (other parts from reference TRBV28 and TRBJ1-4): DVKVTQSSRYLVKRTGEKVFLECVQDMDHENMFWYRQDPGLGLRLIYFSYDVKMKEKGDIPEGYSVSREKKERFSLILESASTNQTSMYLCASSLPGSTNEKLFFGSGTQLSVL.

The CDR3 nucleotides read TGTGCCAGCAGCATGAACAATGAGCAGTTCTTC. Protein: CASSMNNEQFF. The chain combines TRBV11-1 with TRBJ2-1; D gene unclear. V was clipped by 5 bases and J by 5 bases, with 4 bases between them. The CDR3 has 11 amino acids. The V gene's germline CDR1 is SGHAT and CDR2 FQDESV (reference sequence). Full variable domain (rest looked up from reference TRBV11-1 and TRBJ2-1): EAEVAQSPRYKITEKSQAVAFWCDPISGHATLYWYRQILGQGPELLVQFQDESVVDDSQLPKDRFSAERLKGVDSTLKIQPAELGDSAMYLCASSMNNEQFFGPGTRLTVL.

The chain employs TRBV19 and TRBJ1-5; D might be TRBD1 (5 bases). This CDR3 has 15 residues. In germline, CDR1 is LNHDA, CDR2 SQIVND (reference sequence). V shed 3 bases and J shed 1 base, with 10 bases lying between them. The CDR3 DNA reads TGTGCCAGTAGTATGAGTTGGGGGAGCAATCAGCCCCAGCATTTT. This gives the protein CASSMSWGSNQPQHF.

The chain carries TRBV7-2 and TRBJ2-7; no firm D call. CDR1 is SGHTA, CDR2 FQGNSA, per germline. Deletions cut 2 bases from V and 0 bases from J, with 17 bases between. This CDR3 has 17 amino acids. This chain's CDR3 is CASSLLNAFGGSYEQYF. In nucleotides, the CDR3 is TGTGCCAGCAGCTTACTTAACGCTTTCGGCGGCTCCTACGAGCAGTACTTC. The variable domain in full, completed from reference TRBV7-2 and TRBJ2-7, reads GAGVSQSPSNKVTEKGKDVELRCDPISGHTALYWYRQSLGQGLEFLIYFQGNSAPDKSGLPSDRFSAERTGGSVSTLTIQRTQQEDSAVYLCASSLLNAFGGSYEQYFGPGTRLTVT.

The V gene is TRBV19, the J gene TRBJ2-7; D gene uncertain. V was pared by 7 bases and J by 1 base, with 11 bases between. Germline CDR1 LNHDA, CDR2 SQIVND (reference sequence). This CDR3 spans 13 amino acids. As DNA, the CDR3 is TGTGCCAGTAAGGCCCCCGCGTCCTACGAGCAGTACTTC. Its translation: CASKAPASYEQYF.

The chain combines TRBV5-5 with TRBJ1-1; TRBD1 is a possible D gene (5 bases). From germline, CDR1 is SGHKS and CDR2 YYEKEE (reference sequence). V was pared by 0 bases and J by 5 bases, with 11 bases between. This CDR3 contains 14 residues. Here the CDR3 reads CASSLAVGGTEAFF. The CDR3 DNA reads TGTGCCAGCAGCTTGGCCGTGGGGGGTACTGAAGCTTTCTTT. The full variable domain, with the rest looked up from reference TRBV5-5 and TRBJ1-1, is DAGVTQSPTHLIKTRGQQVTLRCSPISGHKSVSWYQQVLGQGPQFIFQYYEKEERGRGNFPDRFSARQFPNYSSELNVNALLLGDSALYLCASSLAVGGTEAFFGQGTRLTVV.

The rearrangement links TRBV6-5 to TRBJ2-1; TRBD2 aligns across 9 bases. With 11 bases clipped from V and 7 bases from J, the junction kept 12 bases outside the gene matches. From germline, CDR1 is MNHEY and CDR2 SVGAGI. The CDR3 has 14 residues. The CDR3: CAARGGEGRNEQFF. The DNA of the CDR3 is TGTGCCGCGCGGGGGGGGGAGGGAAGGAATGAGCAGTTCTTC.

The V gene is TRBV21-1, the J gene TRBJ1-5; the table gives TRBD1 as D, unverified against the DNA. TRBV21-1 is classified as a pseudogene. The CDR3 length is 14 residues. The CDR3 is CASSKRTGMQPQHF. CDR3 coding DNA: TGTGCCAGCAGCAAACGGACAGGGATGCAGCCCCAGCATTTT.

This chain uses TRBV7-2 with TRBJ2-1; no clear D. CDR1 is SGHTA and CDR2 is FQGNSA in the germline V gene. This CDR3 comprises 14 residues. The germline V and J ends were trimmed by 1 base and 3 bases, with 7 bases remaining between them. The DNA of the CDR3 is TGTGCCAGCAGCTTAGGACGGGTCTACAATGAGCAGTTCTTC. Its translation is CASSLGRVYNEQFF.

V and J are TRBV27 and TRBJ2-7, with 9 positions matching TRBD1. Germline V CDR1 and CDR2: MNHEY, SMNVEV (reference sequence). Trimming cost V 3 bases and J 6 bases; bases outside gene matches: 6. This CDR3 is built from 14 residues. CDR3 in amino acids: CASSFRTGVSEQYF. CDR3 DNA: TGTGCCAGCAGTTTCCGGACAGGGGTTAGCGAGCAGTACTTC.

The V gene is TRBV5-1, the J gene TRBJ2-2; TRBD1 matches 8 bases. The V and J ends lost 3 bases and 1 base, in that order; junction bases with no gene match: 5. Germline CDR1 reads SGHRS; CDR2 reads YFSETQ. This CDR3 contains 16 residues. The CDR3 spells CASSSTGTGNTGELFF. The CDR3, as DNA: TGCGCCAGCAGCTCCACCGGGACAGGGAACACCGGGGAGCTGTTTTTT. Complete variable domain (other parts from reference TRBV5-1 and TRBJ2-2): KAGVTQTPRYLIKTRGQQVTLSCSPISGHRSVSWYQQTPGQGLQFLFEYFSETQRNKGNFPGRFSGRQFSNSRSEMNVSTLELGDSALYLCASSSTGTGNTGELFFGEGSRLTVL.

V is TRBV19 and J is TRBJ2-1, with D perhaps TRBD1 (5 bases). This CDR3 has 13 residues. V lost 6 bases and J lost 11, with 17 bases in between. CDR1 is LNHDA and CDR2 is SQIVND in the germline V gene (reference sequence). CDR3 amino acids: CASRNADRTQQFF. The CDR3, as DNA: TGTGCCAGTAGAAATGCCGACCGGACACAGCAGTTCTTC.

This chain joins TRBV9 and TRBJ2-6; 9 bases agree with TRBD2. V shed 7 bases, J shed 1 base, and the junction held 21 bases outside the gene matches. There are 21 residues in the CDR3. CDR1 SGDLS and CDR2 YYNGEE come from the germline V gene. CDR3 in DNA: TGTGCCAGCGGACCCAAGAGAATCGCGGGAGGGACCGAATCTGGGGCCAACGTCCTGACTTTC. Translated, it gives CASGPKRIAGGTESGANVLTF.

The chain has TRBV7-9 and TRBJ1-4; TRBD1 agrees at 7 bases. The ends lost 3 bases at V and 0 bases at J; junction bases unmatched: 1. Germline V lookup: CDR1 SEHNR, CDR2 FQNEAQ (reference sequence). The CDR3 is 15 residues long. CDR3 region: CASSFRGATNEKLFF. For the CDR3, the DNA is TGTGCCAGCAGCTTCAGGGGGGCAACTAATGAAAAACTGTTTTTT.